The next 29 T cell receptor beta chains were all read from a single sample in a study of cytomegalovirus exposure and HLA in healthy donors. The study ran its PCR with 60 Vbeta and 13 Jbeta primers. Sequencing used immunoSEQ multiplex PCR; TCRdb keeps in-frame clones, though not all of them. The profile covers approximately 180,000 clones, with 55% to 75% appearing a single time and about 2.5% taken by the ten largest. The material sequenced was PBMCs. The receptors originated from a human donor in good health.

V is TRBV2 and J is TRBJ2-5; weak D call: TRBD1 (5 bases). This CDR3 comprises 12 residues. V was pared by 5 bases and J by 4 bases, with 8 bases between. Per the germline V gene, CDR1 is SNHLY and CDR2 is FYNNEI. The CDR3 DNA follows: TGTGCCAGCAGTCCAGGGTTAGAGACCCAGTACTTC. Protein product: CASSPGLETQYF.

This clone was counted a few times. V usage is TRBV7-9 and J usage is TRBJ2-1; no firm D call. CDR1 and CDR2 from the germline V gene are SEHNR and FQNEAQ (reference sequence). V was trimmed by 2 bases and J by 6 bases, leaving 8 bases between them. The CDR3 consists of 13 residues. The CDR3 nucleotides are TGTGCCAGCAGCTTACCGAGTAGCAATGAGCAGTTCTTC. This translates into CASSLPSSNEQFF. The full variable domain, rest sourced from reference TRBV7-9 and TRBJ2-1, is DTGVSQNPRHKITKRGQNVTFRCDPISEHNRLYWYRQTLGQGPEFLTYFQNEAQLEKSRLLSDRFSAERPKGSFSTLEIQRTEQGDSAMYLCASSLPSSNEQFFGPGTRLTVL.

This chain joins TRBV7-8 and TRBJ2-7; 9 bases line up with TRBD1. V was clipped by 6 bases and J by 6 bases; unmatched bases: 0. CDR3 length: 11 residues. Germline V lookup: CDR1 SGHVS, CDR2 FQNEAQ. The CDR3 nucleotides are TGTGCCAGCAGGACAGGGGGCGAGCAGTACTTC. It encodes CASRTGGEQYF.

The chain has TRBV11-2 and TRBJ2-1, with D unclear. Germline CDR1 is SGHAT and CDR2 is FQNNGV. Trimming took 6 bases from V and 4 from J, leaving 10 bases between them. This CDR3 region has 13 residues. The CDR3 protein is CASSMELYNEQFF. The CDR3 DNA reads TGTGCCAGCAGTATGGAGCTTTACAATGAGCAGTTCTTC. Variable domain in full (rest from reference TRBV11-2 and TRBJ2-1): EAGVAQSPRYKIIEKRQSVAFWCNPISGHATLYWYQQILGQGPKLLIQFQNNGVVDDSQLPKDRFSAERLKGVDSTLKIQPAKLEDSAVYLCASSMELYNEQFFGPGTRLTVL.

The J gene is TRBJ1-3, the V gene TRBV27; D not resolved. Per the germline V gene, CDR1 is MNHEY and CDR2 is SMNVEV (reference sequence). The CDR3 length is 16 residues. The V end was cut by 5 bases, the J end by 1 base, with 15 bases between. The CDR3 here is CASSPSALSSGNTIYF. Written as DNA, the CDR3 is TGTGCCAGCAGTCCTTCCGCCTTGAGTTCTGGAAACACCATATATTTT.

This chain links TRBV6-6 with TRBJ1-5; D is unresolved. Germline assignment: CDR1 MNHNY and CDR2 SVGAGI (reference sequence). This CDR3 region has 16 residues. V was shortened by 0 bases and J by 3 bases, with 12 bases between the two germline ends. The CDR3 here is CASSYSKWRSNQPQHF. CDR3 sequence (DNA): TGTGCCAGCAGTTACTCGAAATGGAGATCCAATCAGCCCCAGCATTTT.

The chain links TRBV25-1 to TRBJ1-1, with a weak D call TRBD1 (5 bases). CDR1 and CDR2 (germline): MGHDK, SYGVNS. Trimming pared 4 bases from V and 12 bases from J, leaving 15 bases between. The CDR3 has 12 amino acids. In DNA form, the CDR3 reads TGTGCCAGCAGTGTTCTAGGGGTTCAAACTTTCTTT. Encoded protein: CASSVLGVQTFF.

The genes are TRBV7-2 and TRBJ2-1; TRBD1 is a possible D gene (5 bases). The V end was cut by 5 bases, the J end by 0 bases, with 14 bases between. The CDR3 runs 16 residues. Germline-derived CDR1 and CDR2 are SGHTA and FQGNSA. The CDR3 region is CASSRVSRASYNEQFF. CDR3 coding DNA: TGTGCCAGCAGCCGAGTAAGCAGGGCCTCCTACAATGAGCAGTTCTTC.

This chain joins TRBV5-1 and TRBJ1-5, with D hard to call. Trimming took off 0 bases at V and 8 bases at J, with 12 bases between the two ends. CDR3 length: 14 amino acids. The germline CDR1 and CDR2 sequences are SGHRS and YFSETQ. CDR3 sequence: CASSLGSVGEPQHF. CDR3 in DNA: TGCGCCAGCAGCTTGGGTTCAGTCGGGGAGCCCCAGCATTTT.

The CDR3 sequence: CASRGGTGGLETQYF. CDR3 coding DNA: TGTGCCAGCAGGGGGGGGACAGGGGGTTTAGAGACCCAGTACTTC. The gene calls are TRBV2 and TRBJ2-5; TRBD1 agrees at 11 bases. This CDR3 has 15 amino acids. Unmatched junction bases numbered 7, after V lost 6 bases and J lost 4 bases. CDR1 is SNHLY and CDR2 is FYNNEI in the germline V gene.

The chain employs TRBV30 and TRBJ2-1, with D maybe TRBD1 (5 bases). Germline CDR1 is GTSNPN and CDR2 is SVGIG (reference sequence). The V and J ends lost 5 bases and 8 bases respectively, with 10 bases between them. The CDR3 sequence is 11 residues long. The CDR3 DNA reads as TGTGCCTGGGAGACAGTCGATGAGCAGTTCTTC. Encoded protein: CAWETVDEQFF.

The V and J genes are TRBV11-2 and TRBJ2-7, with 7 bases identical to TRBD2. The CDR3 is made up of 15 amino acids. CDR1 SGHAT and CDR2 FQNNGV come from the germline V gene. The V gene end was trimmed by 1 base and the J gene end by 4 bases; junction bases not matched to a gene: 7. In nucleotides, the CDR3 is TGTGCCAGCAGCTTAGGGAGGGCGCGGGGGTACGAGCAGTACTTC. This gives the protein CASSLGRARGYEQYF. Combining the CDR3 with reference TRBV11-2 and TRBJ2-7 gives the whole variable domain EAGVAQSPRYKIIEKRQSVAFWCNPISGHATLYWYQQILGQGPKLLIQFQNNGVVDDSQLPKDRFSAERLKGVDSTLKIQPAKLEDSAVYLCASSLGRARGYEQYFGPGTRLTVT.

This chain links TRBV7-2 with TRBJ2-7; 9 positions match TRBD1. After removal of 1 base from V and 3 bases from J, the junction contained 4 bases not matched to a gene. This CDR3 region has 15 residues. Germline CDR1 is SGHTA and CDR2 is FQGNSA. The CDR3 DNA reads TGTGCCAGCAGCTTAGACTCGGGACAGGGCTACGAGCAGTACTTC. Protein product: CASSLDSGQGYEQYF. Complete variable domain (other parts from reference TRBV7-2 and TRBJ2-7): GAGVSQSPSNKVTEKGKDVELRCDPISGHTALYWYRQSLGQGLEFLIYFQGNSAPDKSGLPSDRFSAERTGGSVSTLTIQRTQQEDSAVYLCASSLDSGQGYEQYFGPGTRLTVT.

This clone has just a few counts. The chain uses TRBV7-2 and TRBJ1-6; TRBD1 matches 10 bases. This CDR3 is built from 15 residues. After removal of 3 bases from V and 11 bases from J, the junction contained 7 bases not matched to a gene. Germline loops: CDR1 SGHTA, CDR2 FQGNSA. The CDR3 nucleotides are TGTGCCAGCAGCTTCCTAACCGGGACAGGGGCACCCCTCCACTTT. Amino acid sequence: CASSFLTGTGAPLHF.

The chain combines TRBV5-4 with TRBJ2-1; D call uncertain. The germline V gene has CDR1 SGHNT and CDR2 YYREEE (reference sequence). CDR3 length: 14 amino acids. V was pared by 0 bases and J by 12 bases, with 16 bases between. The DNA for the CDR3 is TGTGCCAGCAGCTTGGACAGTAACACTCGATGGCAGTTCTTC. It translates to CASSLDSNTRWQFF.

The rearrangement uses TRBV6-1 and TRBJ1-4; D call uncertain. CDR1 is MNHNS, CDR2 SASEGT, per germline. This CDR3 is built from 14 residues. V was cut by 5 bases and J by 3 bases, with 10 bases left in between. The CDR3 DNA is TGTGCCAGCAGTCGTGAAGCGGCTAATGAAAAACTGTTTTTT. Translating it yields CASSREAANEKLFF.

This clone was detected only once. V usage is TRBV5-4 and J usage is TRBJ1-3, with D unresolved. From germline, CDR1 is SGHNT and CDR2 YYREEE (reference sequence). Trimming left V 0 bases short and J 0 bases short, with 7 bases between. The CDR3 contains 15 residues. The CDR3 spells CASSLDSRSGNTIYF. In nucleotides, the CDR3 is TGTGCCAGCAGCTTGGACAGCCGCTCTGGAAACACCATATATTTT.

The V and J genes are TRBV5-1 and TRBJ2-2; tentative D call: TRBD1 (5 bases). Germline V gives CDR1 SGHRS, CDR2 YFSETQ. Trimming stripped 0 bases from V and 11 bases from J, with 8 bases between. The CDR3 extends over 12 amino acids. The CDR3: CASSLVQGELFF. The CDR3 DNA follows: TGCGCCAGCAGCTTGGTGCAGGGAGAGCTGTTTTTT.

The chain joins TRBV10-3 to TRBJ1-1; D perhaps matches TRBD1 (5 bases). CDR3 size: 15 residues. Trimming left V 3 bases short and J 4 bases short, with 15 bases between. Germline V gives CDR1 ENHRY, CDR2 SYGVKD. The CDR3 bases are TGTGCCATCAGTGAAGGACGACTCGGGGGCACTGAAGCTTTCTTT. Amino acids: CAISEGRLGGTEAFF.

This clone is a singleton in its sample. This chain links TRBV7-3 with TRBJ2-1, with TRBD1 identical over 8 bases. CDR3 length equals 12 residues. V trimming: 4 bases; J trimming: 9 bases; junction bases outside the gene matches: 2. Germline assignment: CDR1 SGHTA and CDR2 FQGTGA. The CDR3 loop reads CASSWTGSEQFF. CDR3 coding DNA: TGTGCCAGCAGCTGGACAGGGTCTGAGCAGTTCTTC. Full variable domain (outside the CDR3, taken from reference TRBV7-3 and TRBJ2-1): GAGVSQTPSNKVTEKGKYVELRCDPISGHTALYWYRQSLGQGPEFLIYFQGTGAADDSGLPNDRFFAVRPEGSVSTLKIQRTERGDSAVYLCASSWTGSEQFFGPGTRLTVL.

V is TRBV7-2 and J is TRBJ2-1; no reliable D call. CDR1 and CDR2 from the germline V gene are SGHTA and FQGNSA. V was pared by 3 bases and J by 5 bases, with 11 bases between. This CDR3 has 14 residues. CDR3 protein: CASSFASPDNEQFF. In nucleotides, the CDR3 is TGTGCCAGCAGCTTTGCCTCACCGGACAATGAGCAGTTCTTC. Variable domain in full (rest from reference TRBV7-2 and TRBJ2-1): GAGVSQSPSNKVTEKGKDVELRCDPISGHTALYWYRQSLGQGLEFLIYFQGNSAPDKSGLPSDRFSAERTGGSVSTLTIQRTQQEDSAVYLCASSFASPDNEQFFGPGTRLTVL.

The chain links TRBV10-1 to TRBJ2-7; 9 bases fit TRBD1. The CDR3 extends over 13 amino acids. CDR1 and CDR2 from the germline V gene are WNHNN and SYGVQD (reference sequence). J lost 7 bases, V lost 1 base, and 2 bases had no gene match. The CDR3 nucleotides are TGCGCCAGCAGTGAGTACAGGGGGCAAGAGCAGTACTTC. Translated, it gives CASSEYRGQEQYF.

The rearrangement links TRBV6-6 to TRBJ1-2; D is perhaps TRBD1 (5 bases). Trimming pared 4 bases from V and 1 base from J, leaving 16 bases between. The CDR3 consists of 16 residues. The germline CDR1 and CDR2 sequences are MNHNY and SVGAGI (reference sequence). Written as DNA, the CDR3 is TGTGCCAGCAGTTCGGGCAGGTGGAGGGGTAACTATGGCTACACCTTC. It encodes CASSSGRWRGNYGYTF.

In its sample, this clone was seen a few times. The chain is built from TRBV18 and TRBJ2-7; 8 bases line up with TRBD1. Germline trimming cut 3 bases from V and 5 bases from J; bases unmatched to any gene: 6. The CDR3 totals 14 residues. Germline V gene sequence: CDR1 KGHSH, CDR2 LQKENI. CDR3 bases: TGTGCCAGCTCACCGGCCGGGACAGGCAACGAGCAGTACTTC. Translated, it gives CASSPAGTGNEQYF.

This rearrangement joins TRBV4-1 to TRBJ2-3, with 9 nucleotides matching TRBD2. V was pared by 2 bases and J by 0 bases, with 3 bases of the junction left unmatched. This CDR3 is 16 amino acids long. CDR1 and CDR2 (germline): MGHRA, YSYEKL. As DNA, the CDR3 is TGCGCCAGCAGCCAAATAGCGGGAGCTAGCACAGATACGCAGTATTTT. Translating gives CASSQIAGASTDTQYF.

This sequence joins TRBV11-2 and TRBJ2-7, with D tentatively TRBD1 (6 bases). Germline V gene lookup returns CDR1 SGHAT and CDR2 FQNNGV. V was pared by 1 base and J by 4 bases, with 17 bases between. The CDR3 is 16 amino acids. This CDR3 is CASSLGLSGHMYEQYF. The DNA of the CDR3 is TGTGCCAGCAGCTTAGGGTTGTCGGGACACATGTACGAGCAGTACTTC.

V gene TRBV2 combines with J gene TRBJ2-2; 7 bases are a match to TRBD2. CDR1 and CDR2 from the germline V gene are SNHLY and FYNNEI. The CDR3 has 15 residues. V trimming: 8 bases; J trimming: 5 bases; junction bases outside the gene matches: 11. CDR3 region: CASRWGGVGTGELFF. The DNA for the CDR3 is TGTGCCAGCCGCTGGGGGGGGGTAGGAACCGGGGAGCTGTTTTTT. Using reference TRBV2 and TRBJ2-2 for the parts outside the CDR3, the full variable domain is EPEVTQTPSHQVTQMGQEVILRCVPISNHLYFYWYRQILGQKVEFLVSFYNNEISEKSEIFDDQFSVERPDGSNFTLKIRSTKLEDSAMYFCASRWGGVGTGELFFGEGSRLTVL.

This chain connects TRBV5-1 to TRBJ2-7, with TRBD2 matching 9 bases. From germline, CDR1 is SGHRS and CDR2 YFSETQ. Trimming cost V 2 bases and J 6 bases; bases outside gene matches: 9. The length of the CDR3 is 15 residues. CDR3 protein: CASSLGGGGASEQYF. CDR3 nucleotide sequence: TGCGCCAGCAGCTTAGGTGGCGGGGGGGCCTCCGAGCAGTACTTC. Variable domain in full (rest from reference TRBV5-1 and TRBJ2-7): KAGVTQTPRYLIKTRGQQVTLSCSPISGHRSVSWYQQTPGQGLQFLFEYFSETQRNKGNFPGRFSGRQFSNSRSEMNVSTLELGDSALYLCASSLGGGGASEQYFGPGTRLTVT.

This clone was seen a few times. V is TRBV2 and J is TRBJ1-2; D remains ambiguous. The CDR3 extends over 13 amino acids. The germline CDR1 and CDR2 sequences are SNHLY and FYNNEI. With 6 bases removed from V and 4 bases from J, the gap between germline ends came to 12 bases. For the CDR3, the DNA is TGTGCCAGCAGAGCGGACGGAATCTATGGCTACACCTTC. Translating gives CASRADGIYGYTF. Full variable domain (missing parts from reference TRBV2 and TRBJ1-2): EPEVTQTPSHQVTQMGQEVILRCVPISNHLYFYWYRQILGQKVEFLVSFYNNEISEKSEIFDDQFSVERPDGSNFTLKIRSTKLEDSAMYFCASRADGIYGYTFGSGTRLTVV.